Below are 3 T cell receptor beta chains sequenced from a single sample in a study of human T cells and chemical hapten exposure. TCRdb called the RACE reads again in MiXCR, with one record for every CDR3 protein. The sample carries about 270,000 distinct CDR3 sequences, approximately 8% recorded once. This sample's time point: pre-sensitization, week 0. The treatment is: therapeutic diphenylcyclopropenone sensitization with weekly scalp DPC. The sample in question was whole blood, obtained in connection with sensitization to the hapten diphenylcyclopropenone (DPC). These receptor sequences come from a man aged 18 to 30 with alopecia areata. Some clones in this sample may be carry-over from other donors' samples.

In this sample, this clonotype turned up many times. V is TRBV10-1 and J is TRBJ2-2; 9 bases fit TRBD1. CDR3 length: 15 residues. After removal of 4 bases from V and 2 bases from J, the junction contained 2 bases not matched to a gene. CDR1 is WNHNN, CDR2 SYGVQD, per germline (reference sequence). The CDR3 protein is CASSGTGENTGELFF. The CDR3, as DNA: TGCGCCAGCAGTGGGACAGGGGAAAACACCGGGGAGCTGTTTTTT.

This clonotype was counted a few times. The chain couples TRBV12-3 or TRBV12-4 to TRBJ1-4, with TRBD1 matching 10 bases. J lost 6 bases, V lost 7 bases, and 5 bases had no gene match. The CDR3 totals 14 residues. The CDR3 region is CASILTGGDEKLFF. As DNA, the CDR3 is TGTGCCAGCATCCTGACAGGGGGCGATGAAAAACTGTTTTTT.

This clonotype was seen only a few times. For the CDR3, the DNA is TGTGCCAGCAGGCGAAATCCAGCGGGGGGACCCCGTACAGATACGCAGTATTTT. Protein: CASRRNPAGGPRTDTQYF. V usage is TRBV7-9 and J usage is TRBJ2-3, with 9 bases identical to TRBD2. The germline V gene encodes CDR1 SEHNR and CDR2 FQNEAQ (reference sequence). The CDR3 runs to 18 residues. The V segment lost 6 bases and the J segment 3 bases; nucleotides outside the gene matches: 16.